The entry below describes one T cell receptor beta chain. Some clones are missing from TCRdb's copy, which holds only in-frame ones; the method was immunoSEQ multiplex PCR. The repertoire holds roughly 70,000 clones, around 91% seen once, with roughly 0.37% in the top ten. This sample is drawn from a study of technical replicates of blood from several donors. This CDR3 is built from 14 residues. The junction had 10 bases not matched to a gene; V was cut back by 6 bases and J by 7 bases. CDR1 and CDR2 (germline): SNHLY, FYNNEI. The source material was T cells isolated from PBMCs. The gene calls are TRBV2 and TRBJ1-1; 8 bases line up with TRBD1. This TCR was sampled from a human donor in good health. The CDR3 region has the DNA TGTGCCAGCAGGCCGGGACAGGACTACAGTGAAGCTTTCTTT. The encoded protein is CASRPGQDYSEAFF.